There are a few counts of the clone carrying this T cell receptor beta chain. Germline V CDR1 and CDR2: LGHNA, YSLEER. V was shortened by 4 bases and J by 1 base, with 16 bases between the two germline ends. CDR3 length: 16 residues. This entry comes from a study of patients and donors after allogeneic stem cell transplantation. From the RT-PCR reads, TCRdb called clonotypes with MiXCR, one entry per CDR3 protein. The sample contains tens of thousands of distinct CDR3 sequences, around 48% of which appear only once. Sequencing was done on a sample of blood, either unsorted or a sorted T cell fraction (not recorded which). This chain connects TRBV4-3 to TRBJ1-1, with TRBD1 as a possible D gene (5 bases). This clonotype was obtained from a human donor who was either an allogeneic HSCT recipient or a stem cell or donor lymphocyte infusion donor (not recorded which). It is not recorded whose cells these are; they may come from a transplant donor. CDR3: CASSLGRGFTNTEAFF. The CDR3 nucleotides read TGCGCCAGCAGCCTCGGACGGGGGTTCACGAACACTGAAGCTTTCTTT.